This T cell receptor beta chain is drawn from a study of shared clonotypes between healthy human individuals. Turning to the study itself: Three plates were used per donor for CD4 naive, three for CD4 memory, two for CD8 naive and one for CD8 memory.

V dropped 2 bases and J dropped 3 bases, with 14 bases sitting between them. The CDR3 length is 15 residues. Germline assignment: CDR1 SGHVS and CDR2 FNYEAQ. The assay was carried out at the deep level. Using 200 ng DNA, tens of thousands of T cell genomes, the sorted-subset replicate PCRs were run. As originally analysed: With immunoSEQ giving junction-only sequences and no quality scores, filtering differed. This table comes from immunoSEQ multiplex PCR, and its TCRdb copy is limited to in-frame clones, with some not included. The DNA was the basis for D and trimming; V, J and clone size are from that table. The sample lists about 180,000 clones, 85% to 95% occurring once.

The sequencing sample was made of naive CD4+ T cells sorted from blood. Indicated subset: CD45RA+ positively selected. The chain links TRBV7-6 to TRBJ2-7; TRBD2 might be the D (5 bases). The origin of this receptor is a young woman in good health. The CDR3, as DNA: TGTGCCAGCAGCTTACAAGAGGGAAGGAACTACGAGCAGTACTTC. This codes for CASSLQEGRNYEQYF.